This T cell receptor (beta chain) was sequenced for a study of OX40 agonist ivuxolimab in advanced cancers. The germline gives CDR1 MGHRA, CDR2 YSYEKL. The CDR3 loop spans 13 amino acids. Deletions cut 2 bases from V and 4 bases from J, with 6 bases between. The method was immunoSEQ multiplex PCR; TCRdb's version includes in-frame clones alone and lacks a portion of them. The table records about 61,000 clones, approximately 81% of them present only once. This specimen consisted of CD4+ or CD8+ T cells sorted from blood, obtained in a trial of the OX40 agonist ivuxolimab. The sequence derives from an adult with an advanced solid tumor such as melanoma, head and neck, liver or kidney cancer. J is TRBJ1-3 and V is TRBV4-1; D is unresolved. CDR3 coding DNA: TGCGCCAGCAGCCAAATAGGAGGAAACACCATATATTTT. Amino acids: CASSQIGGNTIYF.